These T cell receptor beta chains were read from a single sample in a study of CD8+CD57+ T cells in acquired aplastic anemia. TCRdb fed the reads into MiXCR, producing one record per CDR3 protein. The sample includes under 350,000 distinct CDR3 sequences, under 65% of them seen just once. Material: sorted CD4+, CD8+, or CD8+CD57+ T cells (not recorded which) from PBMCs. These receptors all come from a human donor with aplastic anemia. Both conserved end residues are part of each CDR3. A D gene is named only where the DNA matches it firmly. Clone size is shown for a subset of rows, as once, few, many or a class of expanded clone.

D: TRBD1
J: TRBJ1-3
size: -
V: TRBV19
CDR3: CASSTDRAGNTIYF
DNA: TGTGCCAGTAGTACGGACAGGGCTGGAAACACCATATATTTT

D: TRBD2
J: TRBJ2-3
size: -
V: TRBV29-1
CDR3: CSVVAGAGTDTQYF
DNA: TGCAGCGTTGTAGCGGGAGCTGGAACAGATACGCAGTATTTT

D: TRBD2
J: TRBJ2-1
size: many
V: TRBV5-1
CDR3: CASSPRGSGRVPSNNEQFF
DNA: TGCGCCAGCAGCCCTCGGGGTAGCGGGAGGGTGCCCTCAAACAATGAGCAGTTCTTC

D: TRBD2
J: TRBJ2-7
size: -
V: TRBV29-1
CDR3: CSVVKGLAGAYEQYF
DNA: TGCAGCGTTGTAAAGGGACTAGCGGGAGCCTACGAGCAGTACTTC

D: TRBD2
J: TRBJ2-2
size: many
V: TRBV9
CDR3: CASSVLSGSAGELFF
DNA: TGTGCCAGCAGCGTACTTAGCGGGAGCGCCGGGGAGCTGTTTTTT

D: TRBD1
J: TRBJ1-1
size: many
V: TRBV30
CDR3: CAWSHLDRGIEAFF
DNA: TGTGCCTGGAGTCATTTGGACAGGGGAATTGAAGCTTTCTTT

D: TRBD1
J: TRBJ2-1
size: -
V: TRBV2
CDR3: CASSLDRVGDEQFF
DNA: TGTGCCAGCAGCCTGGACAGGGTGGGCGATGAGCAGTTCTTC

D: -
J: TRBJ2-2
size: -
V: TRBV2
CDR3: CASSSGAEFRNTGELFF
DNA: TGTGCCAGCAGCTCTGGGGCAGAATTTAGAAACACCGGGGAGCTGTTTTTT

D: -
J: TRBJ2-3
size: -
V: TRBV7-9
CDR3: CASSLGLGRTDTQYF
DNA: TGTGCCAGCAGCTTAGGGCTAGGGCGCACAGATACGCAGTATTTT

D: TRBD1
J: TRBJ1-1
size: -
V: TRBV10-3
CDR3: CAIRDRGYTEAFF
DNA: TGTGCCATCAGGGACAGGGGGTACACTGAAGCTTTCTTT

D: -
J: TRBJ2-3
size: -
V: TRBV7-8
CDR3: CASSFQGSPADTQYF
DNA: TGTGCCAGCAGCTTCCAGGGGAGCCCTGCAGATACGCAGTATTTT

D: -
J: TRBJ2-1
size: few
V: TRBV29-1
CDR3: CSVAPDYNEQFF
DNA: TGCAGCGTTGCCCCAGACTACAATGAGCAGTTCTTC

D: TRBD2
J: TRBJ2-5
size: many
V: TRBV7-6
CDR3: CASSLATGREETQYF
DNA: TGTGCCAGCAGCTTAGCCACGGGGAGGGAAGAGACCCAGTACTTC

D: TRBD1
J: TRBJ1-2
size: few
V: TRBV7-9
CDR3: CASSVTGSVGYTF
DNA: TGTGCCAGCAGCGTGACAGGGTCGGTCGGCTACACCTTC

D: -
J: TRBJ2-1
size: -
V: TRBV5-6
CDR3: CASSLAGAGYNEQFF
DNA: TGTGCCAGCAGCTTGGCCGGGGCCGGGTACAATGAGCAGTTCTTC

D: -
J: TRBJ2-7
size: few
V: TRBV4-2
CDR3: CASSHPTRGADEQYF
DNA: TGTGCCAGCAGCCACCCCACCAGGGGGGCCGACGAGCAGTACTTC

D: -
J: TRBJ2-7
size: many
V: TRBV27
CDR3: CASSFRQGPYEQYF
DNA: TGTGCCAGCAGTTTTCGGCAGGGCCCCTACGAGCAGTACTTC

D: -
J: TRBJ1-2
size: -
V: TRBV7-8
CDR3: CASSLGAGIGDGYTF
DNA: TGTGCCAGCAGCTTAGGGGCAGGGATCGGAGATGGCTACACCTTC

D: TRBD1
J: TRBJ2-1
size: -
V: TRBV20-1
CDR3: CSARTRGNYNEQFF
DNA: TGCAGTGCTAGAACCAGGGGGAACTACAATGAGCAGTTCTTC

D: -
J: TRBJ2-1
size: many
V: TRBV18
CDR3: CASSPQAGETLFF
DNA: TGTGCCAGCTCACCTCAGGCAGGAGAGACACTGTTCTTC

D: -
J: TRBJ1-2
size: -
V: TRBV13
CDR3: CASSLGESGDGYTF
DNA: TGTGCCAGCAGCTTAGGGGAGTCTGGGGATGGCTACACCTTC

D: -
J: TRBJ2-3
size: many
V: TRBV5-1
CDR3: CASSLQLTDTQYF
DNA: TGCGCCAGCAGCTTGCAGCTCACAGATACGCAGTATTTT

D: TRBD2
J: TRBJ2-7
size: -
V: TRBV5-1
CDR3: CASSLSSGASYEQYF
DNA: TGCGCCAGCAGCTTGTCTAGCGGGGCCTCCTACGAGCAGTACTTC

D: -
J: TRBJ2-3
size: many
V: TRBV14
CDR3: CASSPTRDTQYF
DNA: TGTGCCAGCAGCCCCACCAGAGATACGCAGTATTTT

D: TRBD2
J: TRBJ2-1
size: -
V: TRBV15
CDR3: CATSRGLAGFYNEQFF
DNA: TGTGCCACCAGCAGAGGACTAGCGGGGTTCTACAATGAGCAGTTCTTC

D: -
J: TRBJ2-5
size: -
V: TRBV20-1
CDR3: CSARDPGGGETQYF
DNA: TGCAGTGCTAGAGATCCTGGGGGCGGGGAGACCCAGTACTTC

D: TRBD2
J: TRBJ2-2
size: -
V: TRBV2
CDR3: CASSEVRGLALTGELYF
DNA: TGTGCCAGCAGTGAAGTCCGGGGACTAGCGCTCACCGGGGAGCTGTACTTC

D: -
J: TRBJ2-5
size: -
V: TRBV7-2
CDR3: CASSFWEYGETQYF
DNA: TGTGCCAGCAGCTTTTGGGAGTACGGGGAGACCCAGTACTTC

D: TRBD1
J: TRBJ2-7
size: -
V: TRBV5-1
CDR3: CASSQDRFWEQYF
DNA: TGTGCCAGCAGCCAGGACAGGTTTTGGGAGCAGTACTTC

D: -
J: TRBJ1-6
size: many
V: TRBV12-3/TRBV12-4
CDR3: CASSQLANSPLHF
DNA: TGTGCCAGCAGTCAGCTCGCCAATTCACCCCTCCACTTT

D: TRBD2
J: TRBJ2-1
size: -
V: TRBV6-4
CDR3: CASSLSLGGEQFF
DNA: TGTGCCAGCAGCTTATCCCTGGGAGGGGAGCAGTTCTTC

D: TRBD2
J: TRBJ2-5
size: many
V: TRBV15
CDR3: CATSRDKGGRGITPGETQYF
DNA: TGTGCCACCAGCAGAGATAAGGGCGGGCGGGGGATTACCCCTGGAGAGACCCAGTACTTC

D: -
J: TRBJ1-1
size: many
V: TRBV11-1
CDR3: CASSLRRSNTEAFF
DNA: TGTGCCAGCAGCTTACGTCGGTCGAACACTGAAGCTTTCTTT

D: -
J: TRBJ1-2
size: few
V: TRBV6-5
CDR3: CASSKDGANYGYTF
DNA: TGTGCCAGCAGTAAGGACGGAGCTAACTATGGCTACACCTTC

D: -
J: TRBJ1-6
size: few
V: TRBV2
CDR3: CASSEDSPDAPLHF
DNA: TGTGCCAGCAGTGAGGACAGCCCGGACGCCCCCCTCCACTTT

D: TRBD1
J: TRBJ2-1
size: -
V: TRBV7-8
CDR3: CASSLGTDYNEQFF
DNA: TGTGCCAGCAGCTTGGGGACAGACTACAATGAGCAGTTCTTC

D: -
J: TRBJ1-3
size: -
V: TRBV6-5
CDR3: CASISGYSGNTIYF
DNA: TGTGCCAGCATCTCTGGGTACTCTGGAAACACCATATATTTT

D: -
J: TRBJ1-2
size: -
V: TRBV29-1
CDR3: CSATGGGEGYTF
DNA: TGCAGCGCAACGGGGGGAGGGGAAGGCTACACCTTC

D: -
J: TRBJ2-1
size: few
V: TRBV29-1
CDR3: CSVASSYNEQFF
DNA: TGCAGCGTTGCGAGCTCCTACAATGAGCAGTTCTTC

D: TRBD1
J: TRBJ1-2
size: few
V: TRBV20-1
CDR3: CSATDRANGYTF
DNA: TGCAGTGCAACGGACAGGGCCAATGGCTACACCTTC

D: -
J: TRBJ2-3
size: -
V: TRBV24-1
CDR3: CATSDPGRPNTQYF
DNA: TGTGCCACCAGTGACCCTGGACGCCCAAATACGCAGTATTTT

D: -
J: TRBJ2-7
size: -
V: TRBV2
CDR3: CASRGGVYEQYF
DNA: TGTGCCAGCAGGGGTGGGGTCTACGAGCAGTACTTC

D: -
J: TRBJ1-2
size: many
V: TRBV7-9
CDR3: CASSLQSGYTF
DNA: TGTGCCAGCAGCTTACAGTCTGGCTACACCTTC

D: -
J: TRBJ2-3
size: -
V: TRBV7-8
CDR3: CASSLALIAADTQYF
DNA: TGTGCCAGCAGCTTAGCGTTAATAGCGGCAGATACGCAGTATTTT

D: -
J: TRBJ2-7
size: many
V: TRBV6-5
CDR3: CASRGLGTYEQYF
DNA: TGTGCCAGCAGGGGCTTAGGGACCTACGAGCAGTACTTC

D: -
J: TRBJ2-7
size: -
V: TRBV5-1
CDR3: CASSLEPRTSEQYF
DNA: TGCGCCAGCAGCTTGGAGCCGCGAACAAGCGAGCAGTACTTC

D: TRBD2
J: TRBJ2-5
size: -
V: TRBV5-1
CDR3: CASSQTSGGAWTQYF
DNA: TGCGCCAGCAGCCAGACTAGCGGGGGGGCCTGGACCCAGTACTTC

D: TRBD1
J: TRBJ1-2
size: -
V: TRBV5-1
CDR3: CASRSGQGADYGYTF
DNA: TGCGCCAGCAGATCCGGACAGGGGGCTGACTATGGCTACACCTTC

D: TRBD1
J: TRBJ2-7
size: few
V: TRBV7-9
CDR3: CASSLTTGGEQYF
DNA: TGTGCCAGCAGCTTAACTACAGGGGGCGAGCAGTACTTC

D: TRBD1
J: TRBJ1-2
size: many
V: TRBV9
CDR3: CASSVTGGTYGYTF
DNA: TGTGCCAGCAGCGTGACAGGGGGTACCTATGGCTACACCTTC

D: TRBD2
J: TRBJ2-1
size: -
V: TRBV14
CDR3: CASSPSERGGNEQFF
DNA: TGTGCCAGCTCACCAAGCGAGCGGGGGGGCAATGAGCAGTTCTTC

D: -
J: TRBJ2-7
size: -
V: TRBV3-1
CDR3: CASSQDRGGEQYF
DNA: TGTGCCAGCAGCCAAGATCGAGGGGGCGAGCAGTACTTC

D: TRBD1
J: TRBJ1-6
size: few
V: TRBV15
CDR3: CATSREGQDRLSSPLHF
DNA: TGTGCCACCAGCAGAGAGGGACAGGACCGCTTAAGTTCACCCCTCCACTTT

D: -
J: TRBJ1-5
size: -
V: TRBV7-2
CDR3: CASSLGLNQPQHF
DNA: TGTGCCAGCAGCTTAGGACTCAATCAGCCCCAGCATTTT

D: -
J: TRBJ1-2
size: few
V: TRBV7-9
CDR3: CASRSRGSNYGYTF
DNA: TGTGCCAGCAGAAGTAGGGGTTCTAACTATGGCTACACCTTC

D: TRBD1
J: TRBJ1-6
size: -
V: TRBV12-5
CDR3: CASGLAGTGALRSPLHF
DNA: TGTGCTAGTGGTTTAGCCGGGACAGGGGCACTACGATCACCCCTCCACTTT

D: TRBD1
J: TRBJ1-2
size: -
V: TRBV9
CDR3: CASSVEGQGAGYTF
DNA: TGTGCCAGCAGCGTAGAGGGACAGGGCGCTGGCTACACCTTC

D: TRBD1
J: TRBJ1-1
size: -
V: TRBV10-2
CDR3: CASRGTVDAEAFF
DNA: TGCGCCAGCAGAGGGACAGTGGACGCTGAAGCTTTCTTT

D: TRBD1
J: TRBJ1-2
size: -
V: TRBV20-1
CDR3: CSADDRGRGYGYTF
DNA: TGCAGTGCTGACGACAGGGGTCGGGGCTATGGCTACACCTTC